The 14 T cell receptor beta chains listed next were all sequenced from one sample in a study of cytomegalovirus exposure and HLA in healthy donors. 60 Vbeta and 13 Jbeta primers were used in PCR. Sequencing was performed with immunoSEQ multiplex PCR; in TCRdb, only in-frame clones are kept and a portion is missing. The specimen's table records 100,000 to 150,000 clones. The sequencing sample was made of PBMCs. The origin of the receptors is a man aged 40-50 years in good health and CMV-seronegative.

The V gene is TRBV9, the J gene TRBJ1-1; TRBD1 might be the D (6 bases). There are 14 residues in the CDR3. Trimming cost V 2 bases and J 0 bases, with 8 bases left between them. Germline V CDR1 and CDR2: SGDLS, YYNGEE. The CDR3 is CASSVDRLNTEAFF. The CDR3 coding sequence is TGTGCCAGCAGCGTCGACAGGTTGAACACTGAAGCTTTCTTT.

This chain uses TRBV28 with TRBJ2-4; maybe TRBD2 (5 bases). Germline-derived CDR1 and CDR2 are MDHEN and SYDVKM. This CDR3 comprises 14 residues. Between the trimmed V and J ends, which lost 2 bases and 7 bases, there was a span of 12 bases. Here the CDR3 reads CASSLPRRGNIQYF. The CDR3 DNA reads TGTGCCAGCAGTTTACCCCGGAGAGGGAACATTCAGTACTTC.

The chain joins TRBV19 to TRBJ1-1; no firm D call. The CDR3 has 14 residues. Germline loops: CDR1 LNHDA, CDR2 SQIVND (reference sequence). V lost 4 bases to trimming and J lost 1 base, with 10 bases between them. The CDR3 spells CASSTTGRNTEAFF. DNA of the CDR3: TGTGCCAGTAGTACTACGGGAAGGAACACTGAAGCTTTCTTT. Full variable domain (missing parts from reference TRBV19 and TRBJ1-1): DGGITQSPKYLFRKEGQNVTLSCEQNLNHDAMYWYRQDPGQGLRLIYYSQIVNDFQKGDIAEGYSVSREKKESFPLTVTSAQKNPTAFYLCASSTTGRNTEAFFGQGTRLTVV.

The V call is TRBV19, the J call TRBJ1-1; the D is unclear. Trimming shortened V by 9 bases and J by 3 bases, and 8 bases separated the two germline ends. This CDR3 contains 11 residues. Germline V lookup: CDR1 LNHDA, CDR2 SQIVND (reference sequence). The CDR3 here is CASIRHTEAFF. The CDR3 DNA reads as TGTGCCAGCATCAGGCACACTGAAGCTTTCTTT.

CDR3 coding DNA: TGTGCCAGCAGTTATACAGGGATCGCCTACGAGCAGTACTTC. Its protein product is CASSYTGIAYEQYF. V usage is TRBV6-6 and J usage is TRBJ2-7; tentatively, D is TRBD1 (6 bases). V shed 3 bases and J shed 2 bases, with 11 bases lying between them. This CDR3 spans 14 amino acids. The germline V gene encodes CDR1 MNHNY and CDR2 SVGAGI (reference sequence).

The chain combines TRBV9 with TRBJ2-1; TRBD2 matches at 11 bases. Unmatched junction bases numbered 4, after V lost 0 bases and J lost 5 bases. CDR3 size: 16 residues. The germline V gene encodes CDR1 SGDLS and CDR2 YYNGEE. The CDR3, as DNA: TGTGCCAGCAGCGTAGGCCTAGCGGGGGGAGACAATGAGCAGTTCTTC. It yields the protein CASSVGLAGGDNEQFF.

The genes are TRBV19 and TRBJ1-5; D possibly corresponds to TRBD1 (5 bases). The CDR3 consists of 15 residues. The V gene lost 2 bases and the J gene lost 4 bases, with 12 bases spanning the gap. Germline CDR1 reads LNHDA; CDR2 reads SQIVND (reference sequence). The CDR3 nucleotides are TGTGCCAGTAGTATATTAGGGACTGCTAATCAGCCCCAGCATTTT. This gives the protein CASSILGTANQPQHF.

This chain uses TRBV2 with TRBJ1-1; 9 nucleotides align to TRBD1. CDR1 and CDR2 (germline): SNHLY, FYNNEI. The CDR3 extends over 15 amino acids. With 6 bases clipped from V and 5 bases from J, the junction kept 10 bases outside the gene matches. CDR3 in amino acids: CASRLFETGGTEAFF. In DNA, the CDR3 is TGTGCCAGCAGGCTGTTTGAGACAGGGGGGACTGAAGCTTTCTTT.

The chain couples TRBV18 to TRBJ2-3; 8 nucleotides line up with TRBD2. This CDR3 spans 14 amino acids. Germline V gene data show CDR1 as KGHSH and CDR2 as LQKENI. V dropped 3 bases and J dropped 3; count of bases not matched to a gene: 2. Written as DNA, the CDR3 is TGTGCCAGCTCACCGGCTAGCGGGACAGATACGCAGTATTTT. It specifies CASSPASGTDTQYF.

This sequence joins TRBV18 and TRBJ1-5; 8 bases match TRBD1. The CDR3 is made up of 16 amino acids. J lost 7 bases, V lost 0 bases, and 8 bases had no gene match. From germline, CDR1 is KGHSH and CDR2 LQKENI. The CDR3 DNA reads as TGTGCCAGCTCACCACCGAATGGACAGGGATACCAGCCCCAGCATTTT. Translation gives CASSPPNGQGYQPQHF.

The chain employs TRBV29-1 and TRBJ2-5; 7 bases fit TRBD1. Unmatched junction bases numbered 4, after V lost 4 bases and J lost 5 bases. The CDR3 spans 12 residues. Per the germline V gene, CDR1 is SQVTM and CDR2 is ANQGSEA. The CDR3 nucleotides are TGCAGCGTTGGGGGACAGAGGGAGACCCAGTACTTC. Protein product: CSVGGQRETQYF.

The chain employs TRBV6-6 and TRBJ2-3, with a possible D match to TRBD1 (5 bases). This CDR3 has 15 amino acids. Trimming cost V 5 bases and J 2 bases, with 14 bases left between them. Per germline, CDR1 MNHNY and CDR2 SVGAGI (reference sequence). The DNA of the CDR3 is TGTGCCAGCAGTCAGGACATATCTAACACAGATACGCAGTATTTT. Translating it yields CASSQDISNTDTQYF.

The chain links TRBV10-3 to TRBJ2-5, with D perhaps TRBD1 (5 bases). Germline CDR1 and CDR2: ENHRY and SYGVKD. The CDR3 consists of 14 residues. Trimming took off 0 bases at V and 5 bases at J, with 10 bases between the two ends. CDR3 DNA: TGTGCCATCAGTGAGTCGCAGGGTCGGGAGACCCAGTACTTC. This sequence encodes CAISESQGRETQYF.

The genes are TRBV7-2 and TRBJ2-7; no reliable D call. Germline values: CDR1 SGHTA, CDR2 FQGNSA. V lost 4 bases, J lost 0 bases, and 4 bases lay in between. The CDR3 length is 12 residues. The CDR3 bases are TGTGCCAGCAGCTCCAGCTCCTACGAGCAGTACTTC. Its translation is CASSSSSYEQYF.